Below are 4 T cell receptor beta chains sequenced from a single sample in a study of human T cells and chemical hapten exposure. This sample's time point: patch test 2, 6 weeks after DPC sensitization. This sample's treatment: therapeutic diphenylcyclopropenone sensitization with weekly scalp DPC. Each CDR3 protein is one row after TCRdb ran MiXCR on the RACE reads. The profile shows nearly 55,000 distinct CDR3 sequences, 9.9% of them singletons. Specimen: whole blood, collected in connection with sensitization to the hapten diphenylcyclopropenone (DPC). The receptors shown here come from a woman between 45 and 60 years old with alopecia areata. Some clones in this sample may be carry-over from other donors' samples.

The rearrangement links TRBV7-2 to TRBJ2-7; D unclear. Germline values: CDR1 SGHTA, CDR2 FQGNSA. CDR3 length: 14 residues. V was pared by 1 base and J by 0 bases, with 7 bases between. For the CDR3, the DNA is TGTGCCAGCAGCTTAGGGCGTACCTCCTACGAGCAGTACTTC. The encoded protein is CASSLGRTSYEQYF.

This clonotype was seen repeatedly, ten times or more. V is TRBV6-6 and J is TRBJ1-1; possibly TRBD1 for D (6 bases). The CDR3 totals 16 residues. The germline V gene encodes CDR1 MNHNY and CDR2 SVGAGI (reference sequence). The V end was cut by 5 bases, the J end by 8 bases, with 24 bases between. This CDR3 reads CASSAAPGQRGTEAFF. CDR3 coding DNA: TGTGCCAGCAGTGCTGCGCCGGGACAAAGAGGGACGGAAGCTTTCTTT.

This chain joins TRBV5-1 and TRBJ1-1, with D possibly TRBD1 on 5 matching bases. Between the trimmed V and J ends, which lost 0 bases and 4 bases, there was a span of 10 bases. This CDR3 contains 14 residues. Germline V CDR1 and CDR2: SGHRS, YFSETQ. CDR3 loop: CASSLAKGTTEAFF. The CDR3 nucleotides are TGCGCCAGCAGCTTGGCCAAGGGGACCACTGAAGCTTTCTTT.

The sample holds a few counts of this clonotype. The chain recombines TRBV18 with TRBJ2-7; D gene unclear. This CDR3 comprises 13 residues. CDR1 KGHSH and CDR2 LQKENI come from the germline V gene. Trimming pared 0 bases from V and 3 bases from J, leaving 6 bases between. The CDR3 is CASSPPGIYEQYF. CDR3 nucleotides: TGTGCCAGCTCACCACCTGGCATCTACGAGCAGTACTTC.